This TCR beta chain was obtained from a study of neoadjuvant anti-PD-1 for oral cavity cancer. Study findings and constraints: TCR analyses covered only three patients per response group.

Note on this clone: No antigen is known for it.

TCRdb's table, derived via immunoSEQ multiplex PCR, lists solely in-frame clones and lacks some. The table records 10,000 to 15,000 clones, 57% of them present only once. The V end was cut by 4 bases, the J end by 3 bases, with 16 bases between. Germline loops: CDR1 SGHNT, CDR2 YYREEE (reference sequence). The CDR3 is 15 amino acids. The specimen was tumor tissue, collected before nivolumab (anti-PD-1) treatment. This chain uses TRBV5-4 with TRBJ2-5; D is perhaps TRBD1 (6 bases). This sequence originates from a person aged 40-85 years with oral cavity squamous cell carcinoma. CDR3 sequence: CASSGPTGQKETQYF. The CDR3 nucleotides read TGTGCCAGCAGCGGACCTACAGGGCAAAAAGAGACCCAGTACTTC.